This paragraph reports one TCR beta chain. Its specificity is not known. Trimming cost V 5 bases and J 4 bases, with 19 bases left between them. This CDR3 is 16 amino acids long. Looked up from germline, CDR1 is LNHNV and CDR2 is YYDKDF (reference sequence). Libraries were prepared by immunoSEQ multiplex PCR; TCRdb keeps only in-frame clonotypes and omits some of them. The table records 100,000 to 150,000 clones, 75% to 90% of them present only once. The sample originates from a study of T cell responses to AZD1222 COVID-19 vaccine. The study, taken as a whole, reports: Vaccine-associated CD4 TCRs spanned spike, dominant at 160-218 and 743-854.

The sample in question was peripheral blood, obtained on day 0 of AZD1222 vaccination. This sequence originates from an adult in good health. This sequence joins TRBV15 and TRBJ2-3, with TRBD2 as a possible D gene (6 bases). The CDR3 nucleotides read TGTGCCACCAGCCTCCCTGGGGGAGGATCATCAGATACGCAGTATTTT. It translates to CATSLPGGGSSDTQYF.